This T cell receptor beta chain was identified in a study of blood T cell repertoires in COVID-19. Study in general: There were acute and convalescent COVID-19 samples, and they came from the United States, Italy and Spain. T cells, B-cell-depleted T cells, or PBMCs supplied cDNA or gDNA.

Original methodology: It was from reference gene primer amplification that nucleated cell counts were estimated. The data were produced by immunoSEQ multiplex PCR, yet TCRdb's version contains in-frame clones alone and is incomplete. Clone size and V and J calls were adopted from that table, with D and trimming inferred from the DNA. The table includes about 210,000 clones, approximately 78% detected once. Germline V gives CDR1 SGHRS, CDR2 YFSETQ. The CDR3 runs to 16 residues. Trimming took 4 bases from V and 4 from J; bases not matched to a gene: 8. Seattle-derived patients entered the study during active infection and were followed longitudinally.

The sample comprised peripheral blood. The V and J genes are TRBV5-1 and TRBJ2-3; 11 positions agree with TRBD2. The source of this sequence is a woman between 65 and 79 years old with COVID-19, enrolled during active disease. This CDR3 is CASSPRLAGRSDTQYF. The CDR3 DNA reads TGCGCCAGCAGCCCGAGACTAGCGGGACGCTCAGATACGCAGTATTTT.